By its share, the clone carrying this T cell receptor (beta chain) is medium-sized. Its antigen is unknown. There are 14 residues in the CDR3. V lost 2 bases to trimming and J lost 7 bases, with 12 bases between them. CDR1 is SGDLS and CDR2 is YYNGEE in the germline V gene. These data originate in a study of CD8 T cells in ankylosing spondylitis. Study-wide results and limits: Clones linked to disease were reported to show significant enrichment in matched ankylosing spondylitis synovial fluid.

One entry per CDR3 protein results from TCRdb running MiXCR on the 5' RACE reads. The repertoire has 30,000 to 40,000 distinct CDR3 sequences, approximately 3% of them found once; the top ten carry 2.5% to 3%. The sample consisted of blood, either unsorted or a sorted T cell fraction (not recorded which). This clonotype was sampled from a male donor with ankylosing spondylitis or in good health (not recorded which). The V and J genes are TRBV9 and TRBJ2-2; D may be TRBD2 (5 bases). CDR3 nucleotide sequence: TGTGCCAGCAGCGTCGTAGCGACTGACGGGGAGCTGTTTTTT. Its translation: CASSVVATDGELFF.